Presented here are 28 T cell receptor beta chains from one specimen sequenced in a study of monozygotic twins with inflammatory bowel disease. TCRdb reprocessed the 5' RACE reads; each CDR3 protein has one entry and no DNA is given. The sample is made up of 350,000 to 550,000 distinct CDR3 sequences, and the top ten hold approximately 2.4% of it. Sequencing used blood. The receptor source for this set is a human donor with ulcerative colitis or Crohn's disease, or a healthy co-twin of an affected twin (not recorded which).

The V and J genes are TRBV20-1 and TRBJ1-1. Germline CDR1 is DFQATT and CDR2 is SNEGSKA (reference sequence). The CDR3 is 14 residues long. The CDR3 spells CSALRQAMNTEAFF.

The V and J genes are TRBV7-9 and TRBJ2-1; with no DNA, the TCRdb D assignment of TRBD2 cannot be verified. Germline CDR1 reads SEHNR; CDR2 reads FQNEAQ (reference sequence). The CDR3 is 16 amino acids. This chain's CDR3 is CASSLSAAGGPGEQFF.

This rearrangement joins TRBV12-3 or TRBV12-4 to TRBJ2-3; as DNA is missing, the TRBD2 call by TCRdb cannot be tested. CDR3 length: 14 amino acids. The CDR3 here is CASSYGGGIDTQYF.

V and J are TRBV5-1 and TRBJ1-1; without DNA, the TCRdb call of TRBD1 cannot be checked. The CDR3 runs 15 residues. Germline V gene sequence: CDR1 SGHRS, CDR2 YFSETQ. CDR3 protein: CASTPPGGKNTEAFF.

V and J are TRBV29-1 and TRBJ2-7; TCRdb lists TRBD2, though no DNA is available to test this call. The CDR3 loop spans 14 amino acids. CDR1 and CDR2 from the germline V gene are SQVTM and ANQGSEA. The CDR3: CSVGRLADPYEQYF.

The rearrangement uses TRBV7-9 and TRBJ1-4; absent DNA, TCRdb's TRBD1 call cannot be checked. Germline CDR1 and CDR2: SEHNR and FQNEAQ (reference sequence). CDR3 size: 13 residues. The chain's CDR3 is CASSFPDNEKLFF.

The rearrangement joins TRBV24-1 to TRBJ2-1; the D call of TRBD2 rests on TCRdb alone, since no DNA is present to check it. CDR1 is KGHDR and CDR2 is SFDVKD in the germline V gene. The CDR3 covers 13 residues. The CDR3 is CATSEIAGGGQFF.

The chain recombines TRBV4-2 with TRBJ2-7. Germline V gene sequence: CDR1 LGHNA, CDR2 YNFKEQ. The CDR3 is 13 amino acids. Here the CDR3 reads CASSQDPVYEQYF.

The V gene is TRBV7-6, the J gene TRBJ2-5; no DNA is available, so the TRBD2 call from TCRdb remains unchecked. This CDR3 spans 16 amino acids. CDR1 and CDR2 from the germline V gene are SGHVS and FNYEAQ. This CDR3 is CASSLASLAGRETQYF.

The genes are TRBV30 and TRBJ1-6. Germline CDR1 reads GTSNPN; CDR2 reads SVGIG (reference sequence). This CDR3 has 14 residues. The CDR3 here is CAWSPSGPTSPLHF.

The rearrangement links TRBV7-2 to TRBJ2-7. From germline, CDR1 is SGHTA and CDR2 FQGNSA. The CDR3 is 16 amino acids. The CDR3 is CASSLALAANSYEQYF.

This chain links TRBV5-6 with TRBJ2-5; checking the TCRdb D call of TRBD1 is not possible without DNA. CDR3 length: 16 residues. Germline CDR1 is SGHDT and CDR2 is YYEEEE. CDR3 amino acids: CASSGMGRGDQETQYF. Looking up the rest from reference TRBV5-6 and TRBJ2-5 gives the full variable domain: DAGVTQSPTHLIKTRGQQVTLRCSPKSGHDTVSWYQQALGQGPQFIFQYYEEEERQRGNFPDRFSGHQFPNYSSELNVNALLLGDSALYLCASSGMGRGDQETQYFGPGTRLLVL.

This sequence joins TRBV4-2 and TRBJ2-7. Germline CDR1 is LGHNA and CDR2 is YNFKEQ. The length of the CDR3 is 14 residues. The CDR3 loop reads CASSIRGGPYEQYF.

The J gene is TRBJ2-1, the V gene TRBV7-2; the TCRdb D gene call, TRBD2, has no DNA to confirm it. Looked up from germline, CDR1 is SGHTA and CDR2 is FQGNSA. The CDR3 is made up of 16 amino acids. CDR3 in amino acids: CASSNGGGLSYNEQFF.

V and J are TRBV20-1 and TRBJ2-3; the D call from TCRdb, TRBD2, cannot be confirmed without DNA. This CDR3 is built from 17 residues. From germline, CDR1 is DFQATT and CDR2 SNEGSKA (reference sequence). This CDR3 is CSARKLAGAAETDTQYF.

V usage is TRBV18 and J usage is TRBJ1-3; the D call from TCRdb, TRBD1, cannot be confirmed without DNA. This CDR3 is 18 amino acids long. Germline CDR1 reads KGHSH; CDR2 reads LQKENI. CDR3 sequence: CASSPPTRPGGVGNTIYF.

CDR3 in amino acids: CASSTGRDTEAFF. The chain recombines TRBV5-1 with TRBJ1-1. This CDR3 has 13 amino acids. In germline, CDR1 is SGHRS, CDR2 YFSETQ.

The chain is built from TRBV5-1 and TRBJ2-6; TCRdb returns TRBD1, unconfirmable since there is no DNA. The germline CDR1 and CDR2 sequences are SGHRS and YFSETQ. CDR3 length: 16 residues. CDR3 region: CASTSGGTAGANVLTF.

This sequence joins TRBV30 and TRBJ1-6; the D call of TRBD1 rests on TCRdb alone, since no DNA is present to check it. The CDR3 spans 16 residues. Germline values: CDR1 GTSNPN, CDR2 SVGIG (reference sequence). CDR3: CAWSVRVGRSGSPLHF.

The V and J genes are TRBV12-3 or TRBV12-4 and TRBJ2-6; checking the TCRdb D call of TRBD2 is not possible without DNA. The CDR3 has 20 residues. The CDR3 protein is CASSLEASGGTYSGANVLTF.

Here the CDR3 reads CSASWGGKLFF. The genes are TRBV20-1 and TRBJ1-4; the TCRdb call, TRBD1, lacks DNA for checking. This CDR3 is built from 11 residues. The germline V gene encodes CDR1 DFQATT and CDR2 SNEGSKA (reference sequence).

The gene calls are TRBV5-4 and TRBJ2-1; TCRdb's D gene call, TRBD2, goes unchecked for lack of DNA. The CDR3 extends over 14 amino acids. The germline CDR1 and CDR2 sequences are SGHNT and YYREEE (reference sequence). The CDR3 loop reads CASRGLEADNEQFF.

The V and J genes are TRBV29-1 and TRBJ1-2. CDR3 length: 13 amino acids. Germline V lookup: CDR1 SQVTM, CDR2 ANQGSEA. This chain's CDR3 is CSVQKSSLGGYTF.

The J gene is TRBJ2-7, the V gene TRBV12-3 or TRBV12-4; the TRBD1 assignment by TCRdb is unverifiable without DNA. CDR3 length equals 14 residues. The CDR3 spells CASRRDRGSYEQYF.

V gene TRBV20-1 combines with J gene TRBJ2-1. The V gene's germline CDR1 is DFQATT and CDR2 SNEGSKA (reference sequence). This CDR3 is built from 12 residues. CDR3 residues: CSASGWGGEQFF.

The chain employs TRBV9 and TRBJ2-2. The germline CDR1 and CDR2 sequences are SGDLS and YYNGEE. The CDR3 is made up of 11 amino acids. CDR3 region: CASSDPRELFF.

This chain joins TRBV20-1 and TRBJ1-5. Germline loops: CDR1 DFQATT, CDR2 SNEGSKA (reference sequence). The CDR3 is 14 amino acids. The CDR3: CSARDRAFNQPQHF.

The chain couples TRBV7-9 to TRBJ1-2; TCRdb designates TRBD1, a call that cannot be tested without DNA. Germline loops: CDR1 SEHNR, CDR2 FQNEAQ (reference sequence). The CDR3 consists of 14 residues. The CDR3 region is CASSSETGIYGYTF. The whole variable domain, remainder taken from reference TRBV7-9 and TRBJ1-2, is DTGVSQNPRHKITKRGQNVTFRCDPISEHNRLYWYRQTLGQGPEFLTYFQNEAQLEKSRLLSDRFSAERPKGSFSTLEIQRTEQGDSAMYLCASSSETGIYGYTFGSGTRLTVV.